The TCR beta chain described here comes from a study of identical twins. Study observations and caveats: Twins shared out-of-frame alpha sequences with excess low generation probability.

Trimming cost V 2 bases and J 2 bases, with 12 bases left between them. There are 15 residues in the CDR3. Comment on this clonotype: What it binds is not known.

TCRdb redid the calling of the 5' RACE reads with MiXCR, one entry per CDR3 protein. The sample lists hundreds of thousands of distinct CDR3 sequences, about 12% seen once, with roughly 1.6% in the top ten. The sample was also reused in another study, on yellow fever vaccine responses in identical twins. That work adds: Reports say the vaccine T cell response in twins looked partly convergent and partly personalized.

The specimen was PBMCs. The receptor was derived from a young woman in good health. This chain connects TRBV12-3 or TRBV12-4 to TRBJ1-1; perhaps TRBD1 as D (5 bases). CDR3 loop: CASSLRGSPNTEAFF. The CDR3 coding sequence is TGTGCCAGCAGTTTACGGGGGTCCCCAAACACTGAAGCTTTCTTT.